The 16 T cell receptor beta chains below all came from one sample that was sequenced in a study of OX40 agonist ivuxolimab in advanced cancers. Library preparation was by the immunoSEQ multiplex PCR assay. In TCRdb, the immuneACCESS table is reduced to in-frame sequences with V and J assigned. These tables do not hold every clone; where another copy was compared, an unresolved V gene accounts for under half, and the others remain unexplained. A total of about 79,000 clones appear in this sample, 90% to 95% of them only once. The biggest ten clones account for around 10% of the sample. Here the sequenced sample was CD4+ or CD8+ T cells sorted from blood, taken in a trial of the OX40 agonist ivuxolimab. These receptors were taken from an adult with an advanced solid tumor such as melanoma, head and neck, liver or kidney cancer.

V is TRBV5-4 and J is TRBJ2-7; D is undetermined. CDR1 and CDR2 (germline): SGHNT, YYREEE (reference sequence). The V gene lost 0 bases and the J gene lost 5 bases, with 12 bases spanning the gap. The CDR3 extends over 14 amino acids. This CDR3 is CASSLAALENEQYF. CDR3 nucleotide sequence: TGTGCCAGCAGCTTGGCCGCGCTCGAGAACGAGCAGTACTTC. Filled out from reference TRBV5-4 and TRBJ2-7, the complete variable domain reads ETGVTQSPTHLIKTRGQQVTLRCSSQSGHNTVSWYQQALGQGPQFIFQYYREEENGRGNFPPRFSGLQFPNYSSELNVNALELDDSALYLCASSLAALENEQYFGPGTRLTVT.

V is TRBV6-5 and J is TRBJ2-7; 10 bases are shared with TRBD2. Germline CDR1 MNHEY, CDR2 SVGAGI. With 4 bases clipped from V and 3 bases from J, the junction kept 3 bases outside the gene matches. The CDR3 covers 14 residues. CDR3 residues: CASSSLAGGYEQYF. CDR3 coding DNA: TGTGCCAGCAGTTCGTTAGCGGGAGGCTACGAGCAGTACTTC.

This rearrangement joins TRBV6-1 to TRBJ2-5; D is unclear. The V gene's germline CDR1 is MNHNS and CDR2 SASEGT. The CDR3 is 13 residues long. V lost 3 bases, J lost 1 base, and 6 bases lay in between. CDR3 protein: CASSDLTQETQYF. The CDR3 DNA reads TGTGCCAGCAGTGACCTGACCCAAGAGACCCAGTACTTC.

Here the CDR3 reads CASSLHVEAGELFF. The CDR3 DNA is TGTGCCAGCAGTTTGCACGTCGAGGCCGGGGAGCTGTTTTTT. V usage is TRBV6-6 and J usage is TRBJ2-2; no definite D call. CDR1 is MNHNY, CDR2 SVGAGI, per germline (reference sequence). V lost 4 bases and J 6 bases, leaving 12 bases between the germline ends. This CDR3 is 14 amino acids long.

The chain couples TRBV15 to TRBJ1-5, with unresolved D. Trimming shortened V by 0 bases and J by 7 bases, and 10 bases separated the two germline ends. Germline V gene data show CDR1 as LNHNV and CDR2 as YYDKDF (reference sequence). The CDR3 sequence is 14 residues long. The CDR3 sequence is CATSRDPLEQPQHF. The CDR3 DNA sequence: TGTGCCACCAGCAGAGACCCCTTAGAGCAGCCCCAGCATTTT.

The rearrangement joins TRBV6-6 to TRBJ2-5; D is possibly TRBD1 or TRBD2 (6 bases each). In germline, CDR1 is MNHNY, CDR2 SVGAGI (reference sequence). V lost 6 bases and J 1 base, leaving 15 bases between the germline ends. CDR3 size: 15 residues. The CDR3 nucleotides are TGTGCCAGCAGCCTTCGTGGGGGGCGCCAAGAGACCCAGTACTTC. It codes for CASSLRGGRQETQYF.

With respect to this clone: Other nucleotide sequences in the sample specify the same CDR3. V is TRBV19 and J is TRBJ2-1; D gene uncertain. CDR1 and CDR2 from the germline V gene are LNHDA and SQIVND (reference sequence). V lost 3 bases, J lost 3 bases, and 6 bases lay in between. The CDR3 loop spans 13 amino acids. This CDR3 reads CASSIASYNEQFF. CDR3 bases: TGTGCCAGTAGTATCGCTAGCTACAATGAGCAGTTCTTC. Complete variable domain (other parts from reference TRBV19 and TRBJ2-1): DGGITQSPKYLFRKEGQNVTLSCEQNLNHDAMYWYRQDPGQGLRLIYYSQIVNDFQKGDIAEGYSVSREKKESFPLTVTSAQKNPTAFYLCASSIASYNEQFFGPGTRLTVL.

This chain connects TRBV5-6 to TRBJ2-3, with D perhaps TRBD1 or TRBD2 (5 bases each). The CDR3 has 15 amino acids. V lost 0 bases to trimming and J lost 2 bases, with 10 bases between them. Germline CDR1 and CDR2: SGHDT and YYEEEE. The CDR3 loop reads CASSLVPGATDTQYF. Here the CDR3 DNA reads TGTGCCAGCAGCTTGGTTCCCGGGGCCACAGATACGCAGTATTTT.

The rearrangement uses TRBV6-5 and TRBJ2-7, with 10 bases lining up with TRBD2. The CDR3 totals 14 residues. Germline V gives CDR1 MNHEY, CDR2 SVGAGI. After removal of 6 bases from V and 4 bases from J, the junction contained 6 bases not matched to a gene. DNA of the CDR3: TGTGCCAGCAGCCCGACTAGCGGGTTTTACGAGCAGTACTTC. Translating gives CASSPTSGFYEQYF.

V usage is TRBV28 and J usage is TRBJ1-5; D call uncertain. The CDR3 length is 15 residues. CDR1 is MDHEN and CDR2 is SYDVKM in the germline V gene. Trimming pared 5 bases from V and 2 bases from J, leaving 13 bases between. The CDR3 region has the DNA TGTGCCAGCAGTATGGAAGGATGGGGCAATCAGCCCCAGCATTTT. It codes for CASSMEGWGNQPQHF.

This clone was seen only once. The chain joins TRBV2 to TRBJ1-4; possible D gene TRBD1, 5 bases. Germline values: CDR1 SNHLY, CDR2 FYNNEI. CDR3 length equals 16 residues. Between the trimmed V and J ends, which lost 8 bases and 4 bases, there was a span of 20 bases. CDR3 nucleotides: TGTGCCAGCCGAATGGGGGAAGTCGAGGGTAATGAAAAACTGTTTTTT. Its translation is CASRMGEVEGNEKLFF.

This clone appeared once. The chain carries TRBV5-6 and TRBJ2-1; D may be TRBD1 (6 bases). The germline V and J ends were trimmed by 2 bases and 9 bases, with 15 bases remaining between them. CDR1 is SGHDT and CDR2 is YYEEEE in the germline V gene. The CDR3 loop spans 14 amino acids. The CDR3 sequence: CASSLGTARGEQFF. The CDR3, as DNA: TGTGCCAGCAGCTTAGGGACCGCCAGGGGTGAGCAGTTCTTC.

The chain joins TRBV4-2 to TRBJ2-7; 9 bases match TRBD2. Germline values: CDR1 LGHNA, CDR2 YNFKEQ. Trimming cost V 2 bases and J 4 bases; bases outside gene matches: 6. This CDR3 has 15 residues. The CDR3 sequence is CASSQPGTSGYEQYF. The DNA for the CDR3 is TGTGCCAGCAGCCAACCAGGAACTAGCGGGTACGAGCAGTACTTC.

The chain carries TRBV5-4 and TRBJ2-7; D might be TRBD2 (5 bases). Trimming shortened V by 2 bases and J by 1 base, and 10 bases separated the two germline ends. Germline CDR1 reads SGHNT; CDR2 reads YYREEE (reference sequence). The CDR3 has 14 residues. Here the CDR3 reads CASSLRGRSYEQYF. The CDR3 nucleotides read TGTGCCAGCAGCTTACGGGGTAGGTCCTACGAGCAGTACTTC.

The chain employs TRBV27 and TRBJ2-5; D is uncertain. Germline V CDR1 and CDR2: MNHEY, SMNVEV (reference sequence). The CDR3 sequence is 14 residues long. The V end was cut by 5 bases, the J end by 5 bases, with 15 bases between. As DNA, the CDR3 is TGTGCCAGCAGTCAACGACTGTCCCGGGAGACCCAGTACTTC. The encoded protein is CASSQRLSRETQYF.

V gene TRBV7-9 combines with J gene TRBJ2-7; D ambiguous. The CDR3 runs 18 residues. Germline V gives CDR1 SEHNR, CDR2 FQNEAQ (reference sequence). Trimming took 4 bases from V and 5 from J, leaving 27 bases between them. The chain's CDR3 is CASSSNADPGFRGNEQYF. For the CDR3, the DNA is TGTGCCAGCAGCTCCAACGCGGATCCCGGGTTCCGAGGAAACGAGCAGTACTTC.